Below, one T cell receptor beta chain is given with its context. This sample is part of a study of blood T cell repertoires in COVID-19. Study information: COVID-19 samples collected from the United States, Italy and Spain covered acute and convalescent phases. In each case, the material was cDNA or gDNA derived from T cells, B-cell-depleted T cells, or PBMCs.

Seattle-derived patients entered the study during active infection and were followed longitudinally. Profiling relied on immunoSEQ multiplex PCR, and the TCRdb table lists in-frame clones only, not all of them. The profile shows around 220,000 clones, 86% of them singletons. CDR3 size: 18 residues. The germline CDR1 and CDR2 sequences are SGHAT and FQNNGV. V gave up 5 bases and J gave up 7 bases; unmatched junction bases: 14. The chain couples TRBV11-2 to TRBJ2-1, with 13 bases matching TRBD2. The sequencing sample was made of peripheral blood. This sequence was found in a woman in her forties or fifties with COVID-19, enrolled during active disease. The CDR3 coding sequence is TGTGCCAGCAGCCCCTTCCCTCTACTAGCGGGGGGGCCGAATGAGCAGTTCTTC. It encodes CASSPFPLLAGGPNEQFF.